The clone carrying this T cell receptor (beta chain) was picked up many times. As yet, its antigen is unknown. Quantitative 5'-RACE with molecular barcodes was used to make the TCR beta libraries. TCRdb itself ran the 5' RACE reads through MiXCR, one entry per CDR3 protein. The data show 30,000 to 45,000 distinct CDR3 sequences, 4.5% to 6% seen once. The germline V and J ends were trimmed by 6 bases and 3 bases, with 12 bases remaining between them. Per the germline V gene, CDR1 is KGHSH and CDR2 is LQKENI. The CDR3 consists of 14 residues. This entry comes from a study of CD8 T cells in ankylosing spondylitis. Points from the study as a whole: Disease-linked clones bore a CD8+ phenotype and were relatively rare in peripheral blood. Reactive arthritis synovial fluid and blood previously showed some of these motif variants. Apparently characteristic of ankylosing spondylitis blood was a TCR beta motif (roughly eight highly homologous variants).

The genes are TRBV18 and TRBJ2-1; the D is unclear. The receptor was isolated from a male donor with ankylosing spondylitis or in good health (not recorded which). What was sequenced was blood, either unsorted or a sorted T cell fraction (not recorded which). Here the CDR3 reads CASSPSKLYNEQFF. As DNA, the CDR3 is TGTGCCAGCTCCCCGTCAAAACTCTACAATGAGCAGTTCTTC. Complete variable domain (other parts from reference TRBV18 and TRBJ2-1): NAGVMQNPRHLVRRRGQEARLRCSPMKGHSHVYWYRQLPEEGLKFMVYLQKENIIDESGMPKERFSAEFPKEGPSILRIQQVVRGDSAAYFCASSPSKLYNEQFFGPGTRLTVL.